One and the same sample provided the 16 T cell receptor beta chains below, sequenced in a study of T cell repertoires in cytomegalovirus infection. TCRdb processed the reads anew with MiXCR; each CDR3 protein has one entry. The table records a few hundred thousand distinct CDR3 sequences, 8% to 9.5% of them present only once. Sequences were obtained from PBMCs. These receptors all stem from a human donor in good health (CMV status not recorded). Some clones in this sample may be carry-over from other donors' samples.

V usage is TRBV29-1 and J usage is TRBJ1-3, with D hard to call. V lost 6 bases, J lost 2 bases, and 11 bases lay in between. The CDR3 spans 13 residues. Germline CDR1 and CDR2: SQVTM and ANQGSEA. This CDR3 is CSVGRGAGNTIYF. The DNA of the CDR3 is TGCAGCGTGGGCCGGGGTGCTGGAAACACCATATATTTT.

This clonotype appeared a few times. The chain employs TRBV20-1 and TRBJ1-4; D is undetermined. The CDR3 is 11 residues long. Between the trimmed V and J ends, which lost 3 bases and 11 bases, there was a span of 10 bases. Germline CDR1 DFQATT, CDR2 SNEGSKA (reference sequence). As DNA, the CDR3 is TGCAGTGCTAGTGATGAGGGTAAACTGTTTTTT. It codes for CSASDEGKLFF.

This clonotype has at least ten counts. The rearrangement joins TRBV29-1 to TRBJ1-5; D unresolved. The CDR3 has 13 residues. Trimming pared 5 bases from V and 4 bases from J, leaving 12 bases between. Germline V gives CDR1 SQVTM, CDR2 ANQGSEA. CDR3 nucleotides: TGCAGCGTTCGTGGAGGGCTAAATCAGCCCCAGCATTTT. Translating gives CSVRGGLNQPQHF.

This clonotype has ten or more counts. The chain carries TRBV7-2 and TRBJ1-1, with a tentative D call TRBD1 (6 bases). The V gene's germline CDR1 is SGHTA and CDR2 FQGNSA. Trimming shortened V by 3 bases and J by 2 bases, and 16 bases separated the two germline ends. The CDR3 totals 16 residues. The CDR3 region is CASSLNPQQGNTEAFF. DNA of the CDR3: TGTGCCAGCAGCTTGAACCCACAACAGGGAAACACTGAAGCTTTCTTT.

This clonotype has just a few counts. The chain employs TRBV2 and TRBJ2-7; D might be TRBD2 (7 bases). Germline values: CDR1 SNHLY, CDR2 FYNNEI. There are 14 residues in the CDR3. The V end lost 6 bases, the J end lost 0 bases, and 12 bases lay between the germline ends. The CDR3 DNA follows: TGTGCCAGCAGGGTCGGGGGGCCCTCCTACGAGCAGTACTTC. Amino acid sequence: CASRVGGPSYEQYF.

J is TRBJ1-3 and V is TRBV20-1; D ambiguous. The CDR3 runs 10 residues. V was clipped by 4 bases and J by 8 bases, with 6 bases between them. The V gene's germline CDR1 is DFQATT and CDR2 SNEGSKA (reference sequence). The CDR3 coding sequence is TGCAGTGCTAAGAGGGACACCATATATTTT. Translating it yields CSAKRDTIYF.

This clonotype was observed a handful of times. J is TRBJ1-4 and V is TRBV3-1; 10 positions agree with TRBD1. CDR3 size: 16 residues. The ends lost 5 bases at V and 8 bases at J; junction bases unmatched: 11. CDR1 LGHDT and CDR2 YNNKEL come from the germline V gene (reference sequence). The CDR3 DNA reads TGTGCCAGCAGCGTGACCACGGGACAGGGGAACGAAAAACTGTTTTTT. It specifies CASSVTTGQGNEKLFF. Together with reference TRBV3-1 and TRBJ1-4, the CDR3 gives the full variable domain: DTAVSQTPKYLVTQMGNDKSIKCEQNLGHDTMYWYKQDSKKFLKIMFSYNNKELIINETVPNRFSPKSPDKAHLNLHINSLELGDSAVYFCASSVTTGQGNEKLFFGSGTQLSVL.

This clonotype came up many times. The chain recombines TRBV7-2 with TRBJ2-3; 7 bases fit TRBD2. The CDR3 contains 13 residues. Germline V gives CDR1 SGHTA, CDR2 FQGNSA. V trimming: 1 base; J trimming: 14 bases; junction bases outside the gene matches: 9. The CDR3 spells CASSLDGGSARYF. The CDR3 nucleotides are TGTGCCAGCAGCTTAGATGGCGGGAGTGCACGGTATTTT.

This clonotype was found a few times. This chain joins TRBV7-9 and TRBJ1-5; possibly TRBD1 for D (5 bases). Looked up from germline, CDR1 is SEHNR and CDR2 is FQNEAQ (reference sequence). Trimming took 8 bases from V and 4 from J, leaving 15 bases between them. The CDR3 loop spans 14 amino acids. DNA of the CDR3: TGTGCCAGCGCTAGGGACGGCTCTAATCAGCCCCAGCATTTT. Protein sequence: CASARDGSNQPQHF.

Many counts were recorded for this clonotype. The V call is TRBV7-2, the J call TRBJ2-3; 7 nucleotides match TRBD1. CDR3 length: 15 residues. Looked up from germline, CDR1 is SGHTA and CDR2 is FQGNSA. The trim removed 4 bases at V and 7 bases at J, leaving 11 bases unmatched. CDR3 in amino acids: CASSSRDRDLNTQYF. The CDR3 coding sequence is TGTGCCAGCAGCTCCCGGGACAGAGACCTTAATACGCAGTATTTT.

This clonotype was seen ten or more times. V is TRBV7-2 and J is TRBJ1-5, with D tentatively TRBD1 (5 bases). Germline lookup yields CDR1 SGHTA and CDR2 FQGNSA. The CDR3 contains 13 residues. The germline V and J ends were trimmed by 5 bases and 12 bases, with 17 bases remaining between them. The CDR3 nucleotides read TGTGCCAGCAGCGGCAGGGTTGGACAAGACCAGCATTTT. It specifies CASSGRVGQDQHF.

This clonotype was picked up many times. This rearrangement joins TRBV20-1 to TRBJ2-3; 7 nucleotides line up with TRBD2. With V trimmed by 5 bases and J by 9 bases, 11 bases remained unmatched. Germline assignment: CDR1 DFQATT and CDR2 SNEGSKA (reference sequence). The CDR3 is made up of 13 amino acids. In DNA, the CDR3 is TGCAGTGCTGATTTGCGGGAGCACAGAACGCAGTATTTT. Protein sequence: CSADLREHRTQYF.

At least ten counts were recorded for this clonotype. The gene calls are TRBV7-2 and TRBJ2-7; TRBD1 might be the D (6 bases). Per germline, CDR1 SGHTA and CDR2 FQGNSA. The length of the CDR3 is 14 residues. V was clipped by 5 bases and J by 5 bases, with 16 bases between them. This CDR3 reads CASSQGHQRHEQYF. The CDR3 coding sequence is TGTGCCAGCAGCCAGGGACATCAGAGGCACGAGCAGTACTTC.

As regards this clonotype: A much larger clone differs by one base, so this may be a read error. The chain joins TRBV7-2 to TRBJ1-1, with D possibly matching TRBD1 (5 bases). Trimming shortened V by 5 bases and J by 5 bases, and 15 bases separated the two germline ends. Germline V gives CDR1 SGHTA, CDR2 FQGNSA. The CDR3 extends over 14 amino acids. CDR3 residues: CASSNRQSWTEAFF. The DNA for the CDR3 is TGTGCCAGCAGCAACCGACAGAGTTGGACTGAAGCTTTCTTT. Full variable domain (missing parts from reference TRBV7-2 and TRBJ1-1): GAGVSQSPSNKVTEKGKDVELRCDPISGHTALYWYRQSLGQGLEFLIYFQGNSAPDKSGLPSDRFSAERTGGSVSTLTIQRTQQEDSAVYLCASSNRQSWTEAFFGQGTRLTVV.

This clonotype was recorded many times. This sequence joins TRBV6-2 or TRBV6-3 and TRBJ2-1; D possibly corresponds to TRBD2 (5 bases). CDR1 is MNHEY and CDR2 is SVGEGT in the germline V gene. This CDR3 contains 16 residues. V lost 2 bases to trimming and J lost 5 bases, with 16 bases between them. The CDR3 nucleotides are TGTGCCAGCAGTTACCCAGTGGCTAGCCAGGACAATGAGCAGTTCTTC. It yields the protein CASSYPVASQDNEQFF.

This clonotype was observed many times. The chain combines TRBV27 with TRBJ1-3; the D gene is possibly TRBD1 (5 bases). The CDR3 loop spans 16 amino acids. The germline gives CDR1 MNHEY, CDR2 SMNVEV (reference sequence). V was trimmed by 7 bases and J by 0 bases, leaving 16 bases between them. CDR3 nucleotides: TGTGCCAGCACCCCCACGGGGGGATTCTCTGGAAACACCATATATTTT. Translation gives CASTPTGGFSGNTIYF.